The sequence of this TCR beta chain was determined in a study of CD8 T cells in ankylosing spondylitis listed by TCRdb under 2017. About the full investigation: T cell receptor beta repertoires were profiled in healthy donors and ankylosing spondylitis patients so that disease-linked TCR variants could be found. In total, the full study cohort was made up of 95 to 110 healthy donors and approximately 24 ankylosing spondylitis patients. Peripheral blood was sampled, and synovial fluid was also collected from ankylosing spondylitis patients.

There are 14 amino acids in the CDR3, from cysteine to phenylalanine inclusive. Only CDR3 DNA remains: 42 bases, in frame from the first base. The germline V gene supplies CDR1 MNHNS and CDR2 SASEGT. The junction carries 17 bases between V and J, which are trimmed by 6 bases and 6 bases respectively. The sample holds many counts of this clonotype. Its antigen is currently not known. Base-call qualities are not available, and no considerably larger clone is one nucleotide away. Instrument on record: Illumina HiSeq 2500. Quantitative 5'-RACE with molecular barcodes was used to prepare TCR beta libraries. Processing in the source paper ran as follows. A new computational method based on a probabilistic model of VDJ rearrangement was used to identify disease-linked TCR variants. TCRdb trimmed public reads at Q25 via fastp, called clones via MiXCR and kept in-frame beta chains. Each CDR3 protein appears once, grouped with its most common genes and DNA. The V and J calls reflect TCRdb's pipeline rather than the authors' work. Counted in this sample were about 460,000 distinct CDR3 sequences; approximately 5.3% of them appeared once. The ten biggest clones cover 3% to 4% of the sample.

What the study reported, not specific to this receptor: Significant enrichment of the disease-linked clones was reported in matched synovial fluid samples from ankylosing spondylitis patients. The disease-linked clones showed a CD8+ phenotype and occurred at relatively low frequencies in peripheral blood. Blood from ankylosing spondylitis patients appeared to be characterized by a TCR beta motif made up of under ten highly homologous amino acid variants. Some motif variants had previously been reported in the synovial fluid and blood of reactive arthritis patients, which suggests shared mechanisms of disease initiation.

Recombination connected TRBV6-1 to TRBJ1-1; TRBD1 is perhaps the D gene, given 5 matching bases. The sample was blood, either unsorted or a sorted T cell fraction (not recorded which). The sequence derives from a male donor with ankylosing spondylitis. Here the CDR3 is given as CASRRPGRVPEAFF. The DNA sequence is given as TGTGCCAGCAGACGACCGGGACGGGTCCCTGAAGCTTTCTTT.